The 13 T cell receptor beta chains in this list originate from one sample, sequenced in a study of cytomegalovirus exposure and HLA in healthy donors. Method: immunoSEQ multiplex PCR; TCRdb's copy keeps in-frame clones and lacks some. The sample includes over 60,000 clones, approximately 95% of them seen just once. Material: PBMCs. The receptors originated from a man aged 18 to 35 in good health and CMV-seronegative.

The chain employs TRBV28 and TRBJ2-1, with D perhaps matching TRBD1 (6 bases). Germline CDR1 MDHEN, CDR2 SYDVKM. The CDR3 totals 15 residues. V was shortened by 6 bases and J by 8 bases, with 20 bases between the two germline ends. Written as DNA, the CDR3 is TGTGCCAGCAGCCATACCTCCCTACAGGGATATGAGCAGTTCTTC. Translated, it gives CASSHTSLQGYEQFF.

The chain uses TRBV4-1 and TRBJ2-1; tentative D call: TRBD1 (6 bases). With 1 base removed from V and 5 bases from J, the gap between germline ends came to 18 bases. The CDR3 has 17 residues. Germline values: CDR1 MGHRA, CDR2 YSYEKL. CDR3 loop: CASSQVKSQGSNNEQFF. The CDR3 nucleotides read TGCGCCAGCAGCCAAGTAAAGTCACAGGGATCTAACAATGAGCAGTTCTTC.

As concerns this clone: Other DNA sequences in the sample encode the same CDR3. The rearrangement joins TRBV7-9 to TRBJ1-1, with D perhaps matching TRBD1 (5 bases). The CDR3 has 13 residues. Per germline, CDR1 SEHNR and CDR2 FQNEAQ (reference sequence). Trimming removed 1 base at V and 4 bases at J, with 7 bases between. The CDR3 region has the DNA TGTGCCAGCAGCTTAGGCGGGGGCACTGAAGCTTTCTTT. This translates into CASSLGGGTEAFF.

The V call is TRBV30, the J call TRBJ2-3; D gene uncertain. The V end lost 5 bases, the J end lost 3 bases, and 12 bases lay between the germline ends. The CDR3 spans 13 residues. The germline V gene encodes CDR1 GTSNPN and CDR2 SVGIG (reference sequence). CDR3 amino acids: CAWSRVVTDTQYF. DNA for the CDR3: TGTGCCTGGTCCCGTGTAGTGACAGATACGCAGTATTTT.

J is TRBJ1-1 and V is TRBV5-1; a possible D gene is TRBD1 (5 bases). This CDR3 region has 16 residues. Trimming removed 3 bases at V and 6 bases at J, with 21 bases between. From germline, CDR1 is SGHRS and CDR2 YFSETQ. The CDR3 DNA reads TGCGCCAGCAGCTCAGCAGGGTCTATAGGTCCGGCTGAAGCTTTCTTT. This translates into CASSSAGSIGPAEAFF.

The chain links TRBV29-1 to TRBJ2-1; 8 bases line up with TRBD1. CDR3 length: 13 residues. V lost 6 bases to trimming and J lost 8 bases; unmatched junction nucleotides: 9. Germline V gene sequence: CDR1 SQVTM, CDR2 ANQGSEA. Here the CDR3 reads CSVTGTGKYEQFF. In DNA form, the CDR3 reads TGCAGCGTAACCGGGACAGGAAAATATGAGCAGTTCTTC.

V usage is TRBV2 and J usage is TRBJ1-6; D uncertain. Germline CDR1 is SNHLY and CDR2 is FYNNEI. V was shortened by 4 bases and J by 9 bases, with 16 bases between the two germline ends. CDR3 length: 15 residues. CDR3 amino acids: CASSVTAGDFSPLHF. DNA of the CDR3: TGTGCCAGCAGTGTGACGGCAGGTGATTTTTCACCCCTCCACTTT.

The chain carries TRBV7-9 and TRBJ2-1; tentative D call: TRBD1 (5 bases). Trimming stripped 8 bases from V and 0 bases from J, with 17 bases between. The CDR3 extends over 16 amino acids. The germline V gene has CDR1 SEHNR and CDR2 FQNEAQ (reference sequence). CDR3 residues: CASEESDSSSYNEQFF. DNA for the CDR3: TGTGCCAGCGAAGAGTCCGACAGTAGCTCCTACAATGAGCAGTTCTTC.

In its sample, this clone was seen once. The chain carries TRBV5-6 and TRBJ2-2; D not certain. The V end was cut by 4 bases, the J end by 1 base, with 11 bases between. Germline CDR1 and CDR2: SGHDT and YYEEEE. This CDR3 comprises 15 residues. The CDR3 reads CASSVLPGNTGELFF. The CDR3 coding sequence is TGTGCCAGCAGCGTCCTTCCCGGGAACACCGGGGAGCTGTTTTTT.

V is TRBV15 and J is TRBJ1-3, with D unresolved. V lost 8 bases and J 0 bases, leaving 8 bases between the germline ends. Germline V gene data show CDR1 as LNHNV and CDR2 as YYDKDF (reference sequence). The CDR3 runs to 13 residues. CDR3 sequence (DNA): TGTGCCACCGAGGAGACCTCTGGAAACACCATATATTTT. Residues: CATEETSGNTIYF.

The V gene is TRBV9, the J gene TRBJ2-6; D might be TRBD2 (5 bases). CDR1 SGDLS and CDR2 YYNGEE come from the germline V gene. There are 16 residues in the CDR3. V was clipped by 3 bases and J by 1 base, with 11 bases between them. CDR3 amino acids: CASSGTTSSGANVLTF. For the CDR3, the DNA is TGTGCCAGCAGCGGCACCACTAGTTCTGGGGCCAACGTCCTGACTTTC.

CDR3 amino acids: CASSYGQANTEAFF. CDR3 DNA: TGTGCCAGCAGTTACGGTCAGGCGAACACTGAAGCTTTCTTT. The chain has TRBV6-5 and TRBJ1-1, with D uncertain. Between the trimmed V and J ends, which lost 2 bases and 1 base, there was a span of 8 bases. CDR1 and CDR2 from the germline V gene are MNHEY and SVGAGI. This CDR3 is 14 amino acids long.

The chain uses TRBV29-1 and TRBJ1-1; D remains ambiguous. Germline assignment: CDR1 SQVTM and CDR2 ANQGSEA. The CDR3 contains 14 residues. V was trimmed by 2 bases and J by 3 bases, leaving 13 bases between them. CDR3 DNA: TGCAGCGTTGAACTCCCCACAGAGTACACTGAAGCTTTCTTT. It translates to CSVELPTEYTEAFF.